The 24 T cell receptor beta chains listed next were all sequenced from one sample in a study of cytomegalovirus exposure and HLA in healthy donors. Use of 60 Vbeta and 13 Jbeta primers characterized the PCR. Profiled with immunoSEQ multiplex PCR; TCRdb holds only in-frame clones, not every one. The sample includes roughly 100,000 clones, 75% of them seen just once. Sequencing input: PBMCs. The receptors here all came from a male donor in good health and CMV-seropositive.

V and J are TRBV30 and TRBJ1-2, with TRBD1 matching 7 bases. This CDR3 comprises 14 residues. Germline CDR1 and CDR2: GTSNPN and SVGIG (reference sequence). With V trimmed by 4 bases and J by 7 bases, 12 bases remained unmatched. The DNA for the CDR3 is TGTGCCTGGATGCCAGGCGCGGCAGGGGGTGGCTACACCTTC. Its translation is CAWMPGAAGGGYTF.

A few counts support this clone. The chain recombines TRBV9 with TRBJ2-1; D possibly corresponds to TRBD2 (5 bases). The CDR3 sequence is 15 residues long. V was trimmed by 3 bases and J by 4 bases, leaving 14 bases between them. Germline lookup yields CDR1 SGDLS and CDR2 YYNGEE. This chain's CDR3 is CASSAQLEQYNEQFF. As DNA, the CDR3 is TGTGCCAGCAGCGCGCAACTAGAACAGTACAATGAGCAGTTCTTC.

The gene calls are TRBV6-6 and TRBJ1-1; 7 bases map to TRBD1. The trim removed 5 bases at V and 11 bases at J, leaving 11 bases unmatched. Germline-derived CDR1 and CDR2 are MNHNY and SVGAGI (reference sequence). The CDR3 is made up of 13 amino acids. CDR3 DNA: TGTGCCAGCAGTGATACAGGGGTGCGTATTGCTTTCTTT. Amino acids: CASSDTGVRIAFF.

The V call is TRBV29-1, the J call TRBJ1-2; TRBD1 aligns across 7 bases. From germline, CDR1 is SQVTM and CDR2 ANQGSEA. V dropped 7 bases and J dropped 5; count of bases not matched to a gene: 16. CDR3 length: 15 amino acids. The CDR3 sequence: CSADLEAGGTYGYTF. For the CDR3, the DNA is TGCAGCGCCGATCTGGAGGCAGGGGGGACTTATGGCTACACCTTC.

The chain recombines TRBV5-1 with TRBJ1-1; D ambiguous. The germline gives CDR1 SGHRS, CDR2 YFSETQ. This CDR3 spans 13 amino acids. The V gene lost 2 bases and the J gene lost 0 bases, with 5 bases spanning the gap. This chain's CDR3 is CASSFLLNTEAFF. CDR3 nucleotides: TGCGCCAGCAGCTTCCTCTTGAACACTGAAGCTTTCTTT.

V and J are TRBV5-4 and TRBJ1-2; D ambiguous. Trimming removed 0 bases from V and 5 bases from J, with 8 bases in between. This CDR3 is 13 amino acids long. Per the germline V gene, CDR1 is SGHNT and CDR2 is YYREEE (reference sequence). CDR3 loop: CASSLGTEYGYTF. CDR3 in DNA: TGTGCCAGCAGCTTGGGTACGGAGTATGGCTACACCTTC.

The CDR3 DNA reads as TGTGCCAGCAGCCAAGATACGGTGAGGGAGACCCAGTACTTC. It codes for CASSQDTVRETQYF. The chain has TRBV4-2 and TRBJ2-5, with D hard to call. CDR1 is LGHNA, CDR2 YNFKEQ, per germline. V lost 0 bases and J lost 5, with 10 bases in between. There are 14 residues in the CDR3.

This clone was seen a handful of times. This chain uses TRBV28 with TRBJ2-6; D gene uncertain. The CDR3 spans 17 residues. V lost 4 bases and J lost 0, with 13 bases in between. Germline assignment: CDR1 MDHEN and CDR2 SYDVKM. CDR3 coding DNA: TGTGCCAGCAGTTCGGTGAATAGTGACTCTGGGGCCAACGTCCTGACTTTC. This sequence encodes CASSSVNSDSGANVLTF.

The J gene is TRBJ1-3, the V gene TRBV4-2; the D gene is possibly TRBD1 (5 bases). The CDR3 is made up of 14 amino acids. The germline V and J ends were trimmed by 4 bases and 2 bases, with 9 bases remaining between them. From germline, CDR1 is LGHNA and CDR2 YNFKEQ. CDR3 loop: CASSPAGAGNTIYF. The CDR3 coding sequence is TGTGCCAGCAGCCCCGCGGGGGCTGGAAACACCATATATTTT.

This clone was seen more than once but under ten times. The rearrangement uses TRBV5-1 and TRBJ2-7; 8 bases are a match to TRBD2. CDR3 length: 15 amino acids. Germline CDR1 SGHRS, CDR2 YFSETQ. With V trimmed by 2 bases and J by 0 bases, 4 bases remained unmatched. The CDR3 DNA follows: TGCGCCAGCAGCTTATCCGGGACTAGCTCCTACGAGCAGTACTTC. Protein product: CASSLSGTSSYEQYF.

To note about this clone: This same CDR3 is encoded by further DNA sequences in the sample. The rearrangement links TRBV7-3 to TRBJ2-6; 8 nucleotides align to TRBD2. J gave up 4 bases and V 5 bases, and 7 bases lay outside the gene matches. The CDR3 has 16 residues. Looked up from germline, CDR1 is SGHTA and CDR2 is FQGTGA. CDR3 in amino acids: CASSPRGGLGANVLTF. DNA for the CDR3: TGTGCCAGCAGCCCCCGGGGGGGTCTGGGGGCCAACGTCCTGACTTTC.

The chain uses TRBV6-1 and TRBJ2-7; 9 bases fit TRBD1. Germline loops: CDR1 MNHNS, CDR2 SASEGT. The CDR3 has 13 residues. The V gene end was trimmed by 8 bases and the J gene end by 2 bases; junction bases not matched to a gene: 4. The CDR3 nucleotides are TGTGCCAGCCGGGACAGGGCAACCTACGAGCAGTACTTC. This encodes CASRDRATYEQYF.

The CDR3 here is CASSDTGHISYEQYF. The CDR3 DNA follows: TGTGCCAGCAGTGATACGGGACACATCTCCTACGAGCAGTACTTC. V usage is TRBV6-1 and J usage is TRBJ2-7; the D gene is possibly TRBD1 (6 bases). V lost 3 bases to trimming and J lost 0 bases, with 12 bases between them. Germline CDR1 MNHNS, CDR2 SASEGT. The CDR3 loop spans 15 amino acids.

The V and J genes are TRBV5-4 and TRBJ2-7; 13 bases fit TRBD2. The junction had 11 bases not matched to a gene; V was cut back by 4 bases and J by 7 bases. The CDR3 extends over 16 amino acids. CDR1 is SGHNT, CDR2 YYREEE, per germline (reference sequence). This CDR3 reads CASSPTLAGGPREQYF. In DNA form, the CDR3 reads TGTGCCAGCAGCCCCACACTAGCGGGAGGGCCGCGAGAGCAGTACTTC.

This chain connects TRBV19 to TRBJ1-2; no clear D. Germline-derived CDR1 and CDR2 are LNHDA and SQIVND (reference sequence). This CDR3 has 14 amino acids. With 3 bases removed from V and 0 bases from J, the gap between germline ends came to 8 bases. The CDR3 here is CASSISGANYGYTF. The CDR3 nucleotides read TGTGCCAGTAGTATCTCTGGAGCTAACTATGGCTACACCTTC. Using reference TRBV19 and TRBJ1-2 for the parts outside the CDR3, the full variable domain is DGGITQSPKYLFRKEGQNVTLSCEQNLNHDAMYWYRQDPGQGLRLIYYSQIVNDFQKGDIAEGYSVSREKKESFPLTVTSAQKNPTAFYLCASSISGANYGYTFGSGTRLTVV.

This clone was detected a few times. This chain links TRBV27 with TRBJ2-3, with TRBD2 as a possible D gene (6 bases). V gave up 2 bases and J gave up 2 bases, with 11 bases separating them. Germline V gives CDR1 MNHEY, CDR2 SMNVEV (reference sequence). This CDR3 spans 15 amino acids. The CDR3 is CASSLAGYNTDTQYF. In DNA form, the CDR3 reads TGTGCCAGCAGTTTAGCGGGATATAACACAGATACGCAGTATTTT.

The V gene is TRBV27, the J gene TRBJ2-1; TRBD2 aligns across 11 bases. The CDR3 length is 15 residues. The trim removed 4 bases at V and 8 bases at J, leaving 7 bases unmatched. Germline values: CDR1 MNHEY, CDR2 SMNVEV (reference sequence). The CDR3 region has the DNA TGTGCCAGCAGTTCACATAGCGGGAGGGCCGATGAGCAGTTCTTC. It encodes CASSSHSGRADEQFF.

The V call is TRBV29-1, the J call TRBJ1-2, with TRBD1 as a possible D gene (5 bases). The V gene's germline CDR1 is SQVTM and CDR2 ANQGSEA. Deletions cut 3 bases from V and 4 bases from J, with 6 bases between. The CDR3 has 11 residues. CDR3 amino acids: CSVDGAYGYTF. The CDR3 DNA follows: TGCAGCGTTGATGGGGCCTATGGCTACACCTTC.

The chain has TRBV5-1 and TRBJ2-3; 10 bases are a match to TRBD1. Germline V gene sequence: CDR1 SGHRS, CDR2 YFSETQ. Trimming removed 6 bases from V and 4 bases from J; junction bases left unmatched: 5. The CDR3 is 14 amino acids. CDR3 loop: CASIRDRGSDTQYF. The CDR3, as DNA: TGCGCCAGCATCCGGGACAGGGGCTCAGATACGCAGTATTTT.

This chain connects TRBV4-1 to TRBJ1-6, with D tentatively TRBD1 (6 bases). This CDR3 is 16 amino acids long. Germline V gene data show CDR1 as MGHRA and CDR2 as YSYEKL. V lost 4 bases, J lost 7 bases, and 17 bases lay in between. As DNA, the CDR3 is TGCGCCAGCAGCCCTAGGACAGTTGGGGGAAATTCACCCCTCCACTTT. Its translation is CASSPRTVGGNSPLHF.

This clone occurred once. The V gene is TRBV27, the J gene TRBJ2-7; TRBD1 matches 9 bases. Losses at the gene ends were 4 bases for V and 3 bases for J; bases not matched to a gene: 7. CDR1 and CDR2 (germline): MNHEY, SMNVEV (reference sequence). The CDR3 sequence is 15 residues long. CDR3 loop: CASSSRTGAGYEQYF. The CDR3 DNA is TGTGCCAGCAGTTCCCGGACAGGGGCAGGCTACGAGCAGTACTTC.

The genes are TRBV5-6 and TRBJ1-6; no reliable D call. The ends were cut back, 2 bases at V and 9 bases at J, with 6 bases in the middle. Looked up from germline, CDR1 is SGHDT and CDR2 is YYEEEE. The CDR3 is made up of 12 amino acids. CDR3 loop: CASSFPSSPLHF. Here the CDR3 DNA reads TGTGCCAGCAGCTTCCCTAGTTCACCCCTCCACTTT.

The chain combines TRBV7-8 with TRBJ2-1; D ambiguous. The CDR3 has 14 residues. The germline V and J ends were trimmed by 5 bases and 2 bases, with 10 bases remaining between them. The germline CDR1 and CDR2 sequences are SGHVS and FQNEAQ. In DNA form, the CDR3 reads TGTGCCAGCAGCCCGAGCACTCCCTACAATGAGCAGTTCTTC. The encoded protein is CASSPSTPYNEQFF.

This chain links TRBV5-6 with TRBJ2-1; 12 bases are a match to TRBD2. V shed 4 bases and J 8 bases; nucleotides not matched to a gene: 4. The CDR3 contains 14 residues. The germline V gene encodes CDR1 SGHDT and CDR2 YYEEEE. For the CDR3, the DNA is TGTGCCAGCAGCCCGGGACTAGCGGGCGATGAGCAGTTCTTC. Protein: CASSPGLAGDEQFF.